This TCR beta chain was found in a study of blood T cell repertoires in COVID-19 (dated by TCRdb to between 2020 and 2021). Describing the broader study: Samples covering the acute and convalescent phases of COVID-19 were provided by collaborators in the United States, Italy and Spain. The material from the prospective study consisted of cDNA or gDNA derived from T cells, B-cell-depleted T cells, or PBMCs. Deeply sampled blood TCRbeta repertoires from subjects exposed to, actively infected with, or recovered from COVID-19 were included in the dataset. A freely available public database, intended as a resource for researchers studying the immune response to SARS-CoV-2, is where the repertoires were released. Samples were obtained from the ongoing ImmuneRACE study (first 160 participants) and from some 1,300 subjects provided by 6 global collaborators. Sample metadata almost always included a de-identified subject ID, COVID-19 status, age in years and sex. Where HLA class I and class II types were available, the types were taken from metadata supplied by the sample provider, not from assay-based typing. The paper as a whole reports these results and caveats: The amount of clinical and demographic metadata varied by source and participant and was provided uncurated.

With respect to this clone: Its antigen remains unidentified. The sample holds no much larger clone one base away, and base qualities are not on file.

TCRbeta CDR3 regions were amplified from genomic DNA by means of the immunoSEQ Assay, a bias-controlled multiplex PCR. Processing in the source paper ran as follows. The number of nucleated cells in each sample was estimated from the amplification of reference gene primers within the assay. To quantify the absolute abundance of each unique TCRbeta CDR3 rearrangement, sequence reads were collapsed and filtered. For each sample, productive Simpson clonality was calculated by taking the square root of Simpson's diversity index across productive rearrangements. TCRdb took over this immuneACCESS table, retaining in-frame rearrangements with V and J assigned. Such tables are incomplete; in checked studies, under half of the missing clones stem from an unresolved V gene, and the remainder is unexplained. V and J calls and clone size come straight from that table; D and trimming were deduced from the DNA. This sample comprises approximately 120,000 clones, about 82% of them detected only once. Jointly, the top ten make up roughly 5.4% of the sample.

Whole blood was collected in K2EDTA tubes by collaborating institutions according to the institutions' own protocols. Collaborator samples were shipped for TCRbeta analysis as frozen whole blood, isolated PBMCs, or DNA extracted from either sample type. There are 13 amino acids in the CDR3, from cysteine to phenylalanine inclusive. The read is trimmed to its CDR3 DNA, 39 bases read in frame from base 1. From the germline V gene, CDR1 is MNHEY and CDR2 is SVGAGI. V is clipped by 10 bases and J by 5 bases, and the sequence between their germline boundaries is 18 bases long. Sequences were obtained from peripheral blood. This TCR was recovered from a human donor in a cohort sampled during active COVID-19. The sequence joins TRBV6-5 to TRBJ2-7; the best D guess is TRBD2, with 5 bases matching. The DNA sequence is TGTGCCAAGAGGGCTCTCCCTTCGGACGAGCAGTACTTC. Its amino acids are CAKRALPSDEQYF.